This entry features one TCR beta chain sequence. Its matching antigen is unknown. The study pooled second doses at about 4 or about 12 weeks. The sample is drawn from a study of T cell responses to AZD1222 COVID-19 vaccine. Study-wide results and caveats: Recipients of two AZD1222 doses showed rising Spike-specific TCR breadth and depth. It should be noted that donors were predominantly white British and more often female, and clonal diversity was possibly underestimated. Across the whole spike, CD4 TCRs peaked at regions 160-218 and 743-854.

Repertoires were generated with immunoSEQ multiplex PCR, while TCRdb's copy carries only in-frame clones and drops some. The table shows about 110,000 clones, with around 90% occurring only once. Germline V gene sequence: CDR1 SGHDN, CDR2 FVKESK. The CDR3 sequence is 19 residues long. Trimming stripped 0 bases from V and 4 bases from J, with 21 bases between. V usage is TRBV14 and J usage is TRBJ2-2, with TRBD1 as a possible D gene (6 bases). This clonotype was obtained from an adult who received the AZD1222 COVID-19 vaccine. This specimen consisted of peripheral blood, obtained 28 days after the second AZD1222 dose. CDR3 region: CASSQDLVLGRGGTGELFF. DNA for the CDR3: TGTGCCAGCAGCCAAGATCTAGTATTGGGCAGGGGTGGCACCGGGGAGCTGTTTTTT.